Presented here are 10 T cell receptor beta chains from one specimen sequenced in a study of tumor-infiltrating lymphocytes in oesophageal squamous cell carcinoma. TCRdb fed the PCR reads into MiXCR, producing one record per CDR3 protein. The sample has approximately 2,400 distinct CDR3 sequences, more than 12% seen once. The sequencing input was esophageal tumor tissue. The receptors were sampled from a male donor with esophageal squamous cell carcinoma.

Concerning this clonotype: This CDR3 is missing its conserved last phenylalanine or tryptophan, likely due to a read error. The limits of the CDR3 on the DNA are not certain, so only TCRdb's listed CDR3 is given. This chain uses TRBV7-9 with TRBJ2-3; TRBD2, the D gene given by the table, was not confirmed from the DNA. Germline values: CDR1 SEHNR, CDR2 FQNEAQ (reference sequence). The CDR3 has 12 residues if both end residues are counted. The CDR3: CASSRETQYFGP.

This clonotype counts as medium-sized (0.01 to 0.1%). The rearrangement links TRBV3-1 to TRBJ2-1, with D tentatively TRBD2 (5 bases). Germline V lookup: CDR1 LGHDT, CDR2 YNNKEL (reference sequence). The V end was cut by 2 bases, the J end by 6 bases, with 14 bases between. This CDR3 is 15 amino acids long. CDR3 loop: CASSQLASLVNEQFF. The CDR3 DNA reads TGTGCCAGCAGCCAACTAGCTTCTCTAGTCAATGAGCAGTTCTTC.

To note about this clonotype: The final CDR3 position lacks the conserved phenylalanine or tryptophan, pointing to a likely read error. The DNA is left out, because the CDR3 cannot be placed on it with certainty; the CDR3 is given as TCRdb lists it. The rearrangement uses TRBV7-6 and TRBJ2-6; TRBD2, the table's D call, was not compared with the DNA. Per the germline V gene, CDR1 is SGHVS and CDR2 is FNYEAQ. The CDR3 length is 15 residues, termini included. The CDR3 protein is CASSFQANSPLHFGN.

This clonotype was detected ten times or more. The gene calls are TRBV28 and TRBJ2-2; TRBD2 is a possible D gene (6 bases). The V and J ends lost 3 bases and 1 base respectively, with 9 bases between them. CDR1 is MDHEN, CDR2 SYDVKM, per germline. This CDR3 is built from 15 residues. CDR3 DNA sequence: TGTGCCAGCAGTTTTCTCGGGGGGAACACCGGGGAGCTGTTTTTT. Translating gives CASSFLGGNTGELFF.

The chain joins TRBV6-4 to TRBJ1-4, with D maybe TRBD1 (5 bases). Germline V CDR1 and CDR2: MRHNA, SNTAGT. Trimming removed 8 bases from V and 7 bases from J, with 8 bases in between. The length of the CDR3 is 11 residues. CDR3 DNA: TGTGCCAGCGGGGGGGGTGAAAAACTGTTTTTT. Protein: CASGGGEKLFF.

A note on this clonotype: A read error may produce the germline difference seen at one junction end. The chain combines TRBV6-1 with TRBJ2-1; 10 bases are a match to TRBD2. The CDR3 extends over 15 amino acids. Germline V gene lookup returns CDR1 MNHNS and CDR2 SASEGT. The CDR3 bases are TGTGCCAGCAGTCCTAGCGGGGGTTTGGTCGGGGAGCTGTACTTC. It codes for CASSPSGGLVGELYF.

By sample fraction, this clonotype is medium-sized (0.01 to 0.1%). The chain joins TRBV6-1 to TRBJ2-3; no clear D gene. The V gene's germline CDR1 is MNHNS and CDR2 SASEGT. Trimming removed 5 bases at V and 1 base at J, with 10 bases between. CDR3 length: 14 residues. CDR3: CASSHWSGTDTQYF. The CDR3 DNA reads as TGTGCCAGCAGTCACTGGTCCGGCACAGATACGCAGTATTTT.

This clonotype was counted ten times or more. The V call is TRBV18, the J call TRBJ1-2; no clear D. V lost 0 bases and J 4 bases, leaving 9 bases between the germline ends. The germline V gene encodes CDR1 KGHSH and CDR2 LQKENI. This CDR3 is built from 14 residues. CDR3 residues: CASSPPSAPYGYTF. Here the CDR3 DNA reads TGTGCCAGCTCACCACCATCGGCTCCCTATGGCTACACCTTC.

In regard to this clonotype: A much larger clone differs by one base, so this may be a read error. This chain uses TRBV19 with TRBJ2-3; 8 positions match TRBD1. This CDR3 spans 15 amino acids. The V gene's germline CDR1 is LNHDA and CDR2 SQIVND (reference sequence). V trimming: 6 bases; J trimming: 14 bases; junction bases outside the gene matches: 19. The CDR3 DNA follows: TGTGCCAGTAGAGACCGGGACAGGTACACCGGGGAGCTGTATTTT. Translating it yields CASRDRDRYTGELYF.

The sample holds many counts of this clonotype. The chain carries TRBV19 and TRBJ2-6; 9 bases map to TRBD1. V lost 3 bases, J lost 1 base, and 10 bases stayed unmatched. Germline CDR1 and CDR2: LNHDA and SQIVND (reference sequence). CDR3 length equals 19 residues. This CDR3 is CASSIRTGVDRSGANVLTF. As DNA, the CDR3 is TGTGCCAGTAGTATTAGGACAGGGGTTGATCGGTCTGGGGCCAACGTCCTGACTTTC.